This T cell receptor beta chain emerged from a study of blood T cell repertoires in COVID-19. Across the whole study: Acute and convalescent COVID-19 specimens originated in the United States, Italy and Spain.

TCRdb's table, derived via immunoSEQ multiplex PCR, lists solely in-frame clones and lacks some. Among roughly 480,000 clones listed, 89% were seen once. While infection was still active, Seattle patients were enrolled and then followed longitudinally. The CDR3 loop spans 13 amino acids. Trimming cost V 4 bases and J 11 bases; bases outside gene matches: 6. Germline V gives CDR1 LGHDT, CDR2 YNNKEL (reference sequence). The sample comprised peripheral blood. The TCR sequence derives from a man aged 18 to 29 with COVID-19, enrolled during active disease. The chain couples TRBV3-1 (or the pseudogene TRBV3-2) to TRBJ1-1, with 11 bases lining up with TRBD1. The CDR3 is CASSLEDRGHAFF. In nucleotides, the CDR3 is TGTGCCAGCAGCCTTGAGGACAGGGGGCACGCTTTCTTT.